Below are 8 T cell receptor beta chains sequenced from a single sample in a study of a mutant IDH1 vaccine in newly diagnosed glioma. Time point noted: week 23, last vaccination. The content of each vaccine dose was 300 ug of mutant IDH1 20-mer peptide, and topical imiquimod accompanied it. The assay was immunoSEQ multiplex PCR, and TCRdb's table has in-frame clones only and misses some. The sample lists over 55,000 clones, 81% occurring once. These TCRs are of unknown antigen specificity. The sequences come from PBMCs, collected from a glioma patient whose treatment included an IDH1 peptide vaccine. The receptors originated from a woman between 35 and 50 years old with glioma. Some clones in this sample may be carry-over from other donors' samples.

This chain joins TRBV7-8 and TRBJ1-1; D ambiguous. V was trimmed by 7 bases and J by 0 bases, leaving 6 bases between them. Germline V gene data show CDR1 as SGHVS and CDR2 as FQNEAQ. There are 12 residues in the CDR3. DNA of the CDR3: TGTGCCAGCACCCCGTTGAACACTGAAGCTTTCTTT. It codes for CASTPLNTEAFF.

This clone was seen a handful of times. The chain joins TRBV2 to TRBJ2-7, with D possibly being TRBD1 (5 bases). V was pared by 6 bases and J by 5 bases, with 11 bases between. This CDR3 region has 12 residues. Germline CDR1 and CDR2: SNHLY and FYNNEI. Here the CDR3 DNA reads TGTGCCAGCAGCGACACGACAGACGAGCAGTACTTC. Its protein is CASSDTTDEQYF.

The chain's CDR3 is CASSYSTGENQPQHF. The DNA of the CDR3 is TGTGCCAGCAGTTACTCCACAGGGGAGAATCAGCCCCAGCATTTT. This chain links TRBV6-5 with TRBJ1-5; 7 bases are shared with TRBD1. CDR3 size: 15 residues. Germline lookup yields CDR1 MNHEY and CDR2 SVGAGI. The ends lost 0 bases at V and 4 bases at J; junction bases unmatched: 3.

The rearrangement links TRBV7-2 to TRBJ1-5, with D perhaps matching TRBD1 (5 bases). This CDR3 contains 16 residues. Trimming stripped 5 bases from V and 2 bases from J, with 16 bases between. Germline V gene sequence: CDR1 SGHTA, CDR2 FQGNSA. The CDR3 region is CASSPAGGRGNQPQHF. In DNA, the CDR3 is TGTGCCAGCAGCCCAGCCGGGGGACGGGGCAATCAGCCCCAGCATTTT.

The gene calls are TRBV2 and TRBJ1-4; D gene uncertain. The CDR3 contains 13 residues. Per germline, CDR1 SNHLY and CDR2 FYNNEI. Trimming took off 7 bases at V and 4 bases at J, with 10 bases between the two ends. In DNA form, the CDR3 reads TGTGCCAGCACTCGGACCCTTAATGAAAAACTGTTTTTT. This sequence encodes CASTRTLNEKLFF.

A few counts support this clone. The CDR3 DNA is TGTGCCAGCAGCGGGGCTAGGGTGGCTGAAGCTTTCTTT. Its protein is CASSGARVAEAFF. This chain links TRBV7-2 with TRBJ1-1; D may be TRBD1 (5 bases). CDR1 SGHTA and CDR2 FQGNSA come from the germline V gene. CDR3 length equals 13 residues. Between the trimmed V and J ends, which lost 5 bases and 6 bases, there was a span of 13 bases. Looking up the rest from reference TRBV7-2 and TRBJ1-1 gives the full variable domain: GAGVSQSPSNKVTEKGKDVELRCDPISGHTALYWYRQSLGQGLEFLIYFQGNSAPDKSGLPSDRFSAERTGGSVSTLTIQRTQQEDSAVYLCASSGARVAEAFFGQGTRLTVV.

A single count supports this clone. CDR3 in DNA: TGCGCCAGCAGCTTGACACAGGGGGCCTACAATGAGCAGTTCTTC. Translating gives CASSLTQGAYNEQFF. This chain connects TRBV5-1 to TRBJ2-1; 8 positions match TRBD1. This CDR3 region has 15 residues. The J segment lost 2 bases and the V segment lost 1 base, leaving 2 bases of the junction unmatched. Germline V gene sequence: CDR1 SGHRS, CDR2 YFSETQ.

V is TRBV11-2 and J is TRBJ2-7, with D unresolved. V lost 2 bases, J lost 5 bases, and 4 bases lay in between. The CDR3 runs to 11 residues. Looked up from germline, CDR1 is SGHAT and CDR2 is FQNNGV. Here the CDR3 reads CASSLSHEQYF. In DNA form, the CDR3 reads TGTGCCAGCAGCTTAAGCCACGAGCAGTACTTC.